This T cell receptor beta chain is from a study of T cell responses to AZD1222 COVID-19 vaccine. Study-level background: Pooling covered second doses at about 4 or about 12 weeks.

The length of the CDR3 is 13 residues. Germline CDR1 reads ENHRY; CDR2 reads SYGVKD. The V end lost 7 bases, the J end lost 4 bases, and 13 bases lay between the germline ends. The protocol was immunoSEQ multiplex PCR, while the TCRdb copy is restricted to in-frame clones and leaves out a portion. The sample lists roughly 140,000 clones, under 95% occurring once. The sequence derives from an adult in good health. This sample comprised peripheral blood, obtained on day 0 of AZD1222 vaccination. The chain links TRBV10-3 to TRBJ1-1, with a tentative D call TRBD1 (5 bases). This CDR3 is CAIMGGSGTEAFF. The CDR3, as DNA: TGTGCCATCATGGGGGGAAGCGGCACTGAAGCTTTCTTT.